These 30 T cell receptor beta chains share one sample of origin, sequenced in a study of cytomegalovirus exposure and HLA in healthy donors (TCRdb year 2017). The library was built by means of the immunoSEQ multiplex PCR assay. TCRdb provides this immuneACCESS table in a form limited to in-frame rearrangements. Some clones are lacking; in checked studies, under half of them reflect an unresolved V gene, and why the rest are absent is not known. The sample data list about 110,000 clones, and nearly 97% of these were observed just once. The ten largest clones add up to about 0.7% of the sample. Sequencing input: PBMCs. Receptor source: a woman aged 18-29 years in good health and CMV-seronegative.

The chain combines TRBV6-6 with TRBJ1-1, with D perhaps matching TRBD1 (6 bases). The CDR3 sequence is 13 residues long. V was cut by 6 bases and J by 7 bases, with 15 bases left in between. Per germline, CDR1 MNHNY and CDR2 SVGAGI (reference sequence). DNA for the CDR3: TGTGCCAGCAGCAGACTTGGGGGCGGTGAAGCTTTCTTT. This sequence encodes CASSRLGGGEAFF.

The rearrangement links TRBV28 to TRBJ2-7; 7 bases are shared with TRBD2. This CDR3 is built from 15 residues. Per germline, CDR1 MDHEN and CDR2 SYDVKM. Germline trimming cut 2 bases from V and 2 bases from J; bases unmatched to any gene: 6. CDR3 amino acids: CASSLRGELTYEQYF. Written as DNA, the CDR3 is TGTGCCAGCAGTTTACGGGGGGAACTGACCTACGAGCAGTACTTC.

V is TRBV5-6 and J is TRBJ2-6, with a weak D call TRBD2 (6 bases). V shed 4 bases and J shed 2 bases, with 22 bases lying between them. The CDR3 has 19 residues. CDR1 and CDR2 from the germline V gene are SGHDT and YYEEEE. CDR3: CASSMKTWGVLAGANVLTF. In DNA, the CDR3 is TGTGCCAGCAGCATGAAGACCTGGGGGGTGTTAGCTGGGGCCAACGTCCTGACTTTC.

The rearrangement uses TRBV4-1 and TRBJ1-1, with TRBD1 identical over 7 bases. The CDR3 has 20 amino acids. J gave up 0 bases and V 1 base, and 17 bases lay outside the gene matches. The germline V gene has CDR1 MGHRA and CDR2 YSYEKL. The CDR3 is CASSQAPLPLSGTVNTEAFF. Here the CDR3 DNA reads TGCGCCAGCAGCCAAGCCCCATTACCCCTCTCCGGGACAGTGAACACTGAAGCTTTCTTT.

The chain is built from TRBV5-8 and TRBJ1-1; D might be TRBD1 (5 bases). V was shortened by 4 bases and J by 5 bases, with 21 bases between the two germline ends. Germline lookup yields CDR1 SGHTS and CDR2 YDEGEE. The CDR3 totals 16 residues. The CDR3 loop is CASSPHEIRGLTEAFF. The DNA of the CDR3 is TGTGCCAGCAGCCCTCACGAAATTAGGGGTTTGACTGAAGCTTTCTTT.

The rearrangement uses TRBV9 and TRBJ2-7; 10 nucleotides align to TRBD1. CDR3 length equals 15 residues. Germline CDR1 and CDR2: SGDLS and YYNGEE. Trimming took 3 bases from V and 3 from J; bases not matched to a gene: 6. This CDR3 is CASSAGQGIYYEQYF. CDR3 DNA sequence: TGTGCCAGCAGCGCGGGACAGGGGATTTACTACGAGCAGTACTTC.

V usage is TRBV4-1 and J usage is TRBJ1-3; possible D gene TRBD1, 5 bases. V was clipped by 0 bases and J by 2 bases, with 11 bases between them. The CDR3 is 16 amino acids. Germline assignment: CDR1 MGHRA and CDR2 YSYEKL. The CDR3, as DNA: TGCGCCAGCAGCCAAGAGGCCAGGGTGGCTGGAAACACCATATATTTT. Its protein product is CASSQEARVAGNTIYF.

The chain has TRBV5-6 and TRBJ1-5; the D gene is possibly TRBD1 (6 bases). Trimming removed 5 bases at V and 6 bases at J, with 15 bases between. The CDR3 has 14 amino acids. Germline loops: CDR1 SGHDT, CDR2 YYEEEE. CDR3 loop: CASSNRVEGQPQHF. The CDR3 DNA is TGTGCCAGCAGTAACAGGGTGGAAGGTCAGCCCCAGCATTTT.

The chain uses TRBV30 and TRBJ1-2; 9 bases are shared with TRBD1. With 2 bases clipped from V and 7 bases from J, the junction kept 5 bases outside the gene matches. The CDR3 loop spans 13 amino acids. Looked up from germline, CDR1 is GTSNPN and CDR2 is SVGIG (reference sequence). The CDR3 spells CAWSKQGAVGYTF. In DNA form, the CDR3 reads TGTGCCTGGAGTAAACAGGGGGCGGTTGGCTACACCTTC.

This clone was counted between two and nine times. The chain uses TRBV18 and TRBJ2-7, with 9 nucleotides matching TRBD1. This CDR3 is 15 amino acids long. The V gene end was trimmed by 6 bases and the J gene end by 1 base; junction bases not matched to a gene: 7. From germline, CDR1 is KGHSH and CDR2 LQKENI. The CDR3 region is CASSSTGQGSYEQYF. The CDR3, as DNA: TGTGCCAGCTCGTCCACCGGACAGGGGTCCTACGAGCAGTACTTC.

V and J are TRBV7-3 and TRBJ1-4, with D unclear. From germline, CDR1 is SGHTA and CDR2 FQGTGA. Trimming removed 2 bases at V and 0 bases at J, with 10 bases between. The CDR3 has 16 amino acids. The DNA for the CDR3 is TGTGCCAGCAGCTTATTACGAGTTGCAACTAATGAAAAACTGTTTTTT. It encodes CASSLLRVATNEKLFF.

This clone was counted a few times. The chain joins TRBV5-5 to TRBJ2-3; 9 bases fit TRBD2. CDR3 length: 16 amino acids. The ends lost 2 bases at V and 1 base at J; junction bases unmatched: 5. The V gene's germline CDR1 is SGHKS and CDR2 YYEKEE (reference sequence). The CDR3 DNA follows: TGTGCCAGCAGCTTACCACGACTAGCGGGCACAGATACGCAGTATTTT. Translated, it gives CASSLPRLAGTDTQYF. The variable domain in full, with the rest retrieved from reference TRBV5-5 and TRBJ2-3, is DAGVTQSPTHLIKTRGQQVTLRCSPISGHKSVSWYQQVLGQGPQFIFQYYEKEERGRGNFPDRFSARQFPNYSSELNVNALLLGDSALYLCASSLPRLAGTDTQYFGPGTRLTVL.

This clone was counted once. The CDR3 region has the DNA TGTGCCAGCAATCTCGCGGGGGCCGCCTACGAGCAGTACTTC. Translation gives CASNLAGAAYEQYF. This chain links TRBV9 with TRBJ2-7; maybe TRBD2 (7 bases). V lost 6 bases, J lost 2 bases, and 15 bases lay in between. CDR1 and CDR2 (germline): SGDLS, YYNGEE. The CDR3 has 14 residues. The full variable domain, its missing parts supplied by reference TRBV9 and TRBJ2-7, is DSGVTQTPKHLITATGQRVTLRCSPRSGDLSVYWYQQSLDQGLQFLIQYYNGEERAKGNILERFSAQQFPDLHSELNLSSLELGDSALYFCASNLAGAAYEQYFGPGTRLTVT.

This chain uses TRBV23-1 with TRBJ2-2; D is perhaps TRBD1 (5 bases). TRBV23-1 is placed among ORFs of uncertain function. The length of the CDR3 is 16 residues. Trimming cost V 2 bases and J 4 bases, with 14 bases left between them. Here the CDR3 DNA reads TGCGCCAGCAGTCAACCCAGGAAAGGGGCCACCGGGGAGCTGTTTTTT. Its translation is CASSQPRKGATGELFF.

The rearrangement links TRBV4-1 to TRBJ2-1; tentative D call: TRBD2 (6 bases). The CDR3 has 14 amino acids. The germline gives CDR1 MGHRA, CDR2 YSYEKL. Trimming took 4 bases from V and 5 from J, leaving 12 bases between them. CDR3 nucleotide sequence: TGCGCCAGCAGCCCCGGGGGTAGGGACAATGAGCAGTTCTTC. It translates to CASSPGGRDNEQFF.

This chain connects TRBV6-5 to TRBJ2-7; 7 bases match TRBD1. This CDR3 spans 15 amino acids. J lost 3 bases, V lost 4 bases, and 9 bases had no gene match. Per germline, CDR1 MNHEY and CDR2 SVGAGI. CDR3 sequence reads: CASSWGTEDHYEQYF. CDR3 in DNA: TGTGCCAGCAGTTGGGGGACAGAAGATCACTACGAGCAGTACTTC.

This clone was seen just once. The chain links TRBV7-9 to TRBJ2-4, with 8 bases aligning to TRBD1. The CDR3 consists of 15 residues. The V segment lost 5 bases and the J segment 1 base; nucleotides outside the gene matches: 4. In germline, CDR1 is SEHNR, CDR2 FQNEAQ (reference sequence). The CDR3 DNA is TGTGCCAGCAGCATGACAGGGGAGGCCAAAAACATTCAGTACTTC. It specifies CASSMTGEAKNIQYF.

The chain has TRBV29-1 and TRBJ2-3; weak D call: TRBD2 (5 bases). The V gene's germline CDR1 is SQVTM and CDR2 ANQGSEA. The CDR3 is 15 amino acids. V lost 5 bases and J lost 6, with 21 bases in between. The CDR3 here is CSVQSPPGKEDTQYF. CDR3 nucleotides: TGCAGCGTTCAATCCCCACCGGGGAAGGAGGATACGCAGTATTTT.

The CDR3 spells CASSLGALGEKLFF. DNA for the CDR3: TGTGCCAGCAGTTTAGGAGCGTTAGGCGAAAAACTGTTTTTT. The rearrangement uses TRBV27 and TRBJ1-4, with D unclear. The ends were cut back, 2 bases at V and 8 bases at J, with 12 bases in the middle. The CDR3 has 14 residues. The germline V gene encodes CDR1 MNHEY and CDR2 SMNVEV (reference sequence).

This chain links TRBV7-8 with TRBJ1-1; 9 bases agree with TRBD1. The CDR3 covers 16 residues. V lost 5 bases to trimming and J lost 6 bases; unmatched junction nucleotides: 13. CDR1 is SGHVS and CDR2 is FQNEAQ in the germline V gene. The CDR3 DNA sequence: TGTGCCAGCAGCACATCGACAGGGGGGAGGAAGGCTGAAGCTTTCTTT. Protein: CASSTSTGGRKAEAFF. Using reference TRBV7-8 and TRBJ1-1 for the parts outside the CDR3, the full variable domain is GAGVSQSPRYKVAKRGQDVALRCDPISGHVSLFWYQQALGQGPEFLTYFQNEAQLDKSGLPSDRFFAERPEGSVSTLKIQRTQQEDSAVYLCASSTSTGGRKAEAFFGQGTRLTVV.

V and J are TRBV28 and TRBJ1-6; D not certain. The V gene's germline CDR1 is MDHEN and CDR2 SYDVKM. Trimming took off 10 bases at V and 10 bases at J, with 20 bases between the two ends. This CDR3 comprises 14 residues. The CDR3 sequence is CATLAAGLRSPLHF. The CDR3 region has the DNA TGTGCCACCCTGGCGGCTGGATTAAGATCACCCCTCCACTTT.

The rearrangement joins TRBV5-3 to TRBJ2-2; perhaps TRBD1 as D (6 bases). TRBV5-3 is sorted into the ORF group, with uncertain function. CDR3 length: 17 residues. The V end lost 5 bases, the J end lost 7 bases, and 24 bases lay between the germline ends. CDR3 loop: CARSHGLGQSWFGELFF. CDR3 DNA: TGTGCCAGAAGTCATGGGCTTGGACAGTCTTGGTTCGGGGAGCTGTTTTTT.

The V gene is TRBV2, the J gene TRBJ2-1; 9 bases are shared with TRBD1. Germline V gives CDR1 SNHLY, CDR2 FYNNEI. V was clipped by 7 bases and J by 5 bases; unmatched bases: 18. This CDR3 spans 18 amino acids. Written as DNA, the CDR3 is TGTGCCAGCACTGGACAGGGGTTGAGGATTGGAATACACAATGAGCAGTTCTTC. It yields the protein CASTGQGLRIGIHNEQFF.

This chain uses TRBV10-3 with TRBJ2-6; D possibly corresponds to TRBD1 (6 bases). The CDR3 extends over 14 amino acids. V shed 5 bases and J shed 2 bases, with 7 bases lying between them. CDR1 and CDR2 from the germline V gene are ENHRY and SYGVKD. The CDR3 loop reads CAISKGAGANVLTF. The CDR3 DNA is TGTGCCATCAGTAAGGGGGCTGGGGCCAACGTCCTGACTTTC.

The DNA of the CDR3 is TGTGCCAGTAGTATGCCTACAGGGGGCAATCAGCCCCAGCATTTT. Protein product: CASSMPTGGNQPQHF. The chain has TRBV19 and TRBJ1-5, with 7 bases matching TRBD1. The V and J ends lost 3 bases and 2 bases, in that order; junction bases with no gene match: 4. CDR3 size: 15 residues. Germline CDR1 reads LNHDA; CDR2 reads SQIVND (reference sequence).

This clone was seen a single time. The J gene is TRBJ2-1, the V gene TRBV30; D uncertain. The CDR3 spans 15 residues. Germline V gene sequence: CDR1 GTSNPN, CDR2 SVGIG (reference sequence). Trimming took 0 bases from V and 5 from J, leaving 14 bases between them. The CDR3 region is CAWSVDTLSHNEQFF. CDR3 DNA sequence: TGTGCCTGGAGTGTAGACACCTTATCCCACAATGAGCAGTTCTTC.

With regard to this clone: Distinct nucleotide sequences in the sample also encode this CDR3. V usage is TRBV28 and J usage is TRBJ1-2; D might be TRBD1 (5 bases). The CDR3 is made up of 13 amino acids. Per germline, CDR1 MDHEN and CDR2 SYDVKM. V was cut by 3 bases and J by 2 bases, with 7 bases left in between. CDR3 nucleotide sequence: TGTGCCAGCAGTTTGGGGCAAAACTATGGCTACACCTTC. Amino acids: CASSLGQNYGYTF.

The chain's CDR3 is CASPTVTKEWYGYTF. Here the CDR3 DNA reads TGTGCCAGCCCAACGGTCACGAAAGAGTGGTATGGCTACACCTTC. The V gene is TRBV25-1, the J gene TRBJ1-2; D is uncertain. CDR1 is MGHDK and CDR2 is SYGVNS in the germline V gene. The CDR3 length is 15 residues. Trimming took 8 bases from V and 5 from J, leaving 21 bases between them.

The rearrangement joins TRBV5-1 to TRBJ2-2, with 12 bases identical to TRBD2. Trimming at V came to 4 bases and at J to 5 bases, leaving 3 bases not matched to a gene. Germline V gives CDR1 SGHRS, CDR2 YFSETQ. This CDR3 has 15 residues. The CDR3 DNA reads as TGCGCCAGCAGCCGGCTAGCGGGGGGGACCGGGGAGCTGTTTTTT. Translated, it gives CASSRLAGGTGELFF.

V is TRBV19 and J is TRBJ1-1, with a tentative D call TRBD1 (5 bases). This CDR3 is 13 amino acids long. The ends were cut back, 6 bases at V and 6 bases at J, with 14 bases in the middle. CDR1 LNHDA and CDR2 SQIVND come from the germline V gene (reference sequence). CDR3 region: CASRRSGLAEAFF. The CDR3, as DNA: TGTGCCAGTAGGAGATCAGGGTTGGCTGAAGCTTTCTTT. The full variable domain, its missing parts supplied by reference TRBV19 and TRBJ1-1, is DGGITQSPKYLFRKEGQNVTLSCEQNLNHDAMYWYRQDPGQGLRLIYYSQIVNDFQKGDIAEGYSVSREKKESFPLTVTSAQKNPTAFYLCASRRSGLAEAFFGQGTRLTVV.